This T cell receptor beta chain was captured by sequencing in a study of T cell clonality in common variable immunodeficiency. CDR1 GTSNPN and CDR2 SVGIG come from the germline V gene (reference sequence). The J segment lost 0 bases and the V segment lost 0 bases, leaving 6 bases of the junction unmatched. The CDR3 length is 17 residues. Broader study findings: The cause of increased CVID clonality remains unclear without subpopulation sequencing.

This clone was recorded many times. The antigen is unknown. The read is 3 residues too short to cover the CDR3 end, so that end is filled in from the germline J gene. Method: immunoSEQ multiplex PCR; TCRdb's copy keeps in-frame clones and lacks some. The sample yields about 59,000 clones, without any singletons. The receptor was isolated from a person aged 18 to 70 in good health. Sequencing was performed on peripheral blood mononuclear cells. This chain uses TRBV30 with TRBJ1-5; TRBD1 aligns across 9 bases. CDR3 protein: CAWSVRTGENSNQPQHF. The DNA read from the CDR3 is TGTGCCTGGAGTGTACGGACAGGGGAAAATAGCAATCAGCCC.